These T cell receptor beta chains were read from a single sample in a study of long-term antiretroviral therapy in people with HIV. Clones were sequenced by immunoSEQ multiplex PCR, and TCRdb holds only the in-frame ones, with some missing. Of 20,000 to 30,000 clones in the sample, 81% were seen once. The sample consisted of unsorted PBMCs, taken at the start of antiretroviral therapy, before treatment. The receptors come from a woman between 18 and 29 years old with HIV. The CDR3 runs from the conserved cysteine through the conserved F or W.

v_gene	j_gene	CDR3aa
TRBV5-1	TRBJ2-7	CASSGGRGSSYEQYF
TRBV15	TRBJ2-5	CATSRTPLGAETQYF
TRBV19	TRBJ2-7	CASSLHHLSGSRREQYF
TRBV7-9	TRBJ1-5	CASSRGGSQPQHF
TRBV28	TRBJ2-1	CASGRGSYNEQFF
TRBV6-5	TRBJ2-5	CASAGLSGAAETQYF
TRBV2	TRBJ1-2	CASSEETFNYGYTF
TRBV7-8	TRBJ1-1	CASSLARSGTTEAFF
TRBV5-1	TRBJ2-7	CASSWEGAVYEQYF
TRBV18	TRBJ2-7	CASSPPSNSYEQYF
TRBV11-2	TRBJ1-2	CASSLGLASGYTF
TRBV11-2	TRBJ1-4	CASSFRPQTNEKLFF
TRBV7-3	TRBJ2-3	CASSLRRATDTQYF
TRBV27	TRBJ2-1	CASSLSSGNEQFF
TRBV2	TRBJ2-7	CASSEFRSSGRYEQYF
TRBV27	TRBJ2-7	CASSLGVNKHEQYF
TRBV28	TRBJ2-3	CASSYRPDTQYF
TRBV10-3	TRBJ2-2	CAITDRDSSTNTGELFF
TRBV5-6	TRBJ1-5	CASSSTSGPWEDQPQHF
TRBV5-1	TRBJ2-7	CASSVVVGGYTYEQYF
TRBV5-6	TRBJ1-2	CASSPPNRDYGYTF
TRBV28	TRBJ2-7	CASSLKQGSPYEQYF
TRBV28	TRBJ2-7	CASSPVKGYEQYF
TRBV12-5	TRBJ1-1	CASAPGGTEAFF
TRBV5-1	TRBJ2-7	CASCRQDSSYEQYF
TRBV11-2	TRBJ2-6	CASLGYRGSGANVLTF
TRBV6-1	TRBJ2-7	CASRDGYSYEQYF
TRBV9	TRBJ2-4	CASSFARSKNIQYF
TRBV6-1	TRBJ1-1	CASSVSAGEGNTEAFF
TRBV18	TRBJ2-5	CAGSPRRETQYF
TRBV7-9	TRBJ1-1	CASSFLSEAFF
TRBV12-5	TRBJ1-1	CASGSGGLNTEAFF
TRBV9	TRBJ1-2	CASSPTLDRVNYGYTF
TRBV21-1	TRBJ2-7	CASSKDEVLYEQYF
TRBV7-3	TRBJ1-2	CASSTQGGGAGYTF
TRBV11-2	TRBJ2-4	CASRDTRGAKNIQYF
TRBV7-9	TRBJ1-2	CASSSRDSVYGYTF
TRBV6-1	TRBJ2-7	CASSGGGDEQYF
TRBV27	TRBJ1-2	CASAPTVNYGYTF
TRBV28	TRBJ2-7	CASSPTGGAWEQYF
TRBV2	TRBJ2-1	CASIPVGPANEQFF
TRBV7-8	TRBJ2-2	CASSPGTSRSGELFF
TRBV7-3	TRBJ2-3	CASSLSGSDTQYF
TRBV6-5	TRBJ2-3	CASSSSGTGTDTQYF
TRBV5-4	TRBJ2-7	CASSKPPRQGHYEQYF
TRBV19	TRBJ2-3	CASSIDLAGGDTQYF
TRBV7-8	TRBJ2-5	CASSLVGGGAQETQYF
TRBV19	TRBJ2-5	CASSTASQGALRETQYF
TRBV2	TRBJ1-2	CASARQGAEYGYTF
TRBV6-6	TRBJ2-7	CASKAGGGPNEQYF
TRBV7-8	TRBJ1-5	CASSLVVANVYSNQPQHF
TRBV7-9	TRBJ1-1	CASSFEQGQGNTEAFF
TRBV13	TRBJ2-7	CASSYSLGLYEQYF
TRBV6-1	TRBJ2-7	CASSEDPYYEQYF
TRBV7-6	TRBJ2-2	CASSSRTANTGELFF
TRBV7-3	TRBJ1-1	CASSLGGTLNTEAFF
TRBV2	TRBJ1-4	CASRPTVYEKLFF
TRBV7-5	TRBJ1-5	CARSRGPASGPQHF
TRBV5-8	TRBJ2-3	CASSFFAGGESDTQYF
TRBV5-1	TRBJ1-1	CASSSGGTEAFF